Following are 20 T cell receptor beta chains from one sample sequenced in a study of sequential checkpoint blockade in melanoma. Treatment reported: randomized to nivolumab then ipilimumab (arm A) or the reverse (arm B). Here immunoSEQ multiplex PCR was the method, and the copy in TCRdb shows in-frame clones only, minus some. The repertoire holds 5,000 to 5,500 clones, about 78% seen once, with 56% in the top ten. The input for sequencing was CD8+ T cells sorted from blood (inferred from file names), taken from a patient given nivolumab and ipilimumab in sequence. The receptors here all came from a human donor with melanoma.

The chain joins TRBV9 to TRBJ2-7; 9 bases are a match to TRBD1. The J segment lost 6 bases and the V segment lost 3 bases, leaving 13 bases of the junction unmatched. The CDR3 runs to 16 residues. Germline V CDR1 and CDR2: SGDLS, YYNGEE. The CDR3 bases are TGTGCCAGCAGCGGCGACCCGGGGACAGGGCTACGCGAGCAGTACTTC. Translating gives CASSGDPGTGLREQYF.

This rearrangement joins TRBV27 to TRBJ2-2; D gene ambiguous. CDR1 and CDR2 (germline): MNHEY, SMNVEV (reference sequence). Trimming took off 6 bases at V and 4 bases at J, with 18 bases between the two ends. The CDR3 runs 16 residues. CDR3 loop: CASSPVLLTSTGELFF. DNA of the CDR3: TGTGCCAGCAGCCCCGTACTCCTTACCTCCACCGGGGAGCTGTTTTTT.

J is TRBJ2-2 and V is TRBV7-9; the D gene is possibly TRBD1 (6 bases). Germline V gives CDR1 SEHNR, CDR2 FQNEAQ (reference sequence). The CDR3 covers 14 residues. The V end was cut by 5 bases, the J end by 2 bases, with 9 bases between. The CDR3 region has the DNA TGTGCCAGCAGCAAGGACAGAAACACCGGGGAGCTGTTTTTT. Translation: CASSKDRNTGELFF.

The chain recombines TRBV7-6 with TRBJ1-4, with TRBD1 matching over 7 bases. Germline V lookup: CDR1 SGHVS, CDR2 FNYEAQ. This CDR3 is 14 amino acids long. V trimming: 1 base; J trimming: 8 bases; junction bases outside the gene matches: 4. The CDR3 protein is CASSLGGGGEKLFF. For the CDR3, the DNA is TGTGCCAGCAGCTTAGGAGGGGGCGGAGAAAAACTGTTTTTT.

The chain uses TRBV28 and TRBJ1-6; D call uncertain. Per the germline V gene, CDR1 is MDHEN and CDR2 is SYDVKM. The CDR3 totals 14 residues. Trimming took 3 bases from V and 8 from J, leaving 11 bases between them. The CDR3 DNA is TGTGCCAGCAGTTTCTGGGGAGAGTATTCACCCCTCCACTTT. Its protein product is CASSFWGEYSPLHF.

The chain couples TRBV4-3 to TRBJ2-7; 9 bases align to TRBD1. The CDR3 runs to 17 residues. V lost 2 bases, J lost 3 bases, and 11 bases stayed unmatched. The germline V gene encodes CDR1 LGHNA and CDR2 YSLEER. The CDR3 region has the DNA TGCGCCAGCAGCCAAACGCTACCGGGACAGGGAGACTACGAGCAGTACTTC. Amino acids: CASSQTLPGQGDYEQYF.

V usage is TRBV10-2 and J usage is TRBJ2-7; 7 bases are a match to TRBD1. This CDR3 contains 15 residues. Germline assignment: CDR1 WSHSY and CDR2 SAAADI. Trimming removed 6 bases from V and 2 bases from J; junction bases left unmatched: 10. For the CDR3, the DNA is TGCGCCAGCAGAGAGAGACAGGGCCGCACCTACGAGCAGTACTTC. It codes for CASRERQGRTYEQYF.

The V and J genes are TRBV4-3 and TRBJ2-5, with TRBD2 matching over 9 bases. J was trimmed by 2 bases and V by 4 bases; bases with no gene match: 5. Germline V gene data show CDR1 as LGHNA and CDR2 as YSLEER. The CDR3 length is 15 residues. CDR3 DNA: TGCGCCAGCAGCCCATCTAGCGGGGATCAAGAGACCCAGTACTTC. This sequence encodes CASSPSSGDQETQYF.

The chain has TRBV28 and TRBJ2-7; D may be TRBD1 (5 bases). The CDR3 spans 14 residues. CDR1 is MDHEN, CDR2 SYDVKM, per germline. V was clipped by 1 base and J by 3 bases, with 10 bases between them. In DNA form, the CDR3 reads TGTGCCAGCAGTTTATCTCCCAGGGACTACGAGCAGTACTTC. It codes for CASSLSPRDYEQYF.

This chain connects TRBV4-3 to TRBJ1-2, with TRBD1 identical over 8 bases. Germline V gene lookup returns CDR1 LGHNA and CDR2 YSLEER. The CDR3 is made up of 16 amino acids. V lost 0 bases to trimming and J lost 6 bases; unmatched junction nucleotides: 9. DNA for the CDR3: TGCGCCAGCAGCCAAGATTCTTCAGGGGGCGGAGATGGCTACACCTTC. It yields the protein CASSQDSSGGGDGYTF.

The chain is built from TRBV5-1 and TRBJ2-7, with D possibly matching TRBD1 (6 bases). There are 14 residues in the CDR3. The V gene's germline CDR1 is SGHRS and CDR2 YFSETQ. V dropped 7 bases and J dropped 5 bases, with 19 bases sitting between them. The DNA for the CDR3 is TGCGCCAGCCGCCCAGGGGATTTGGAAAACGAGCAGTACTTC. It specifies CASRPGDLENEQYF.

CDR3 bases: TGTGCCAGCAGTTTAATCCTAGCGGGGGGCCAACCCACAGATACGCAGTATTTT. Translation: CASSLILAGGQPTDTQYF. This chain connects TRBV28 to TRBJ2-3; 11 bases match TRBD2. The CDR3 is made up of 18 amino acids. CDR1 is MDHEN and CDR2 is SYDVKM in the germline V gene. Unmatched junction bases numbered 9, after V lost 2 bases and J lost 2 bases.

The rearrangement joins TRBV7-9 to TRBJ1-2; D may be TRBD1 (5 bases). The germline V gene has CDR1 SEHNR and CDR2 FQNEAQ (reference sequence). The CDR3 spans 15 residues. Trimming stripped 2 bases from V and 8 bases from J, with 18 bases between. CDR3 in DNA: TGTGCCAGCAGCTTAACCGCTTCAGGGTTATACGGCTACACCTTC. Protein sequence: CASSLTASGLYGYTF. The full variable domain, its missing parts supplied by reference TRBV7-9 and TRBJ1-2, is DTGVSQNPRHKITKRGQNVTFRCDPISEHNRLYWYRQTLGQGPEFLTYFQNEAQLEKSRLLSDRFSAERPKGSFSTLEIQRTEQGDSAMYLCASSLTASGLYGYTFGSGTRLTVV.

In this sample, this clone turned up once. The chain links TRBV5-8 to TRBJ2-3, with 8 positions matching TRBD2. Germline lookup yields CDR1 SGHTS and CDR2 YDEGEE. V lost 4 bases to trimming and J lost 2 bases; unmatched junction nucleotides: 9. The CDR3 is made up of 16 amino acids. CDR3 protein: CASSLLTSVSTDTQYF. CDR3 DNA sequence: TGTGCCAGCAGCCTACTGACTAGCGTTTCCACAGATACGCAGTATTTT.

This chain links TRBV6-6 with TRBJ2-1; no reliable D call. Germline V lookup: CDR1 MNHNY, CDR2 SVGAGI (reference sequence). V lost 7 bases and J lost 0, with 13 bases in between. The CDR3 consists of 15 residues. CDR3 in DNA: TGTGCCAGCACCAGACTGATTAACTCCTACAATGAGCAGTTCTTC. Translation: CASTRLINSYNEQFF.

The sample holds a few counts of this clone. The CDR3 region is CASSHLDRYNSPLHF. In DNA, the CDR3 is TGTGCCAGCAGCCACCTGGACAGATATAATTCACCCCTCCACTTT. The genes are TRBV14 and TRBJ1-6; TRBD1 is a possible D gene (6 bases). Per the germline V gene, CDR1 is SGHDN and CDR2 is FVKESK. Trimming pared 3 bases from V and 4 bases from J, leaving 10 bases between. The CDR3 covers 15 residues. Full variable domain (remainder filled in from reference TRBV14 and TRBJ1-6): EAGVTQFPSHSVIEKGQTVTLRCDPISGHDNLYWYRRVMGKEIKFLLHFVKESKQDESGMPNNRFLAERTGGTYSTLKVQPAELEDSGVYFCASSHLDRYNSPLHFGNGTRLTVT.

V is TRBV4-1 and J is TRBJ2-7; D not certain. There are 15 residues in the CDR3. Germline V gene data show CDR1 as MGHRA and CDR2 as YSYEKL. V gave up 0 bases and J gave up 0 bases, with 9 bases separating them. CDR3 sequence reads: CASSQEPVTSYEQYF. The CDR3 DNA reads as TGCGCCAGCAGCCAAGAACCAGTCACCTCCTACGAGCAGTACTTC.

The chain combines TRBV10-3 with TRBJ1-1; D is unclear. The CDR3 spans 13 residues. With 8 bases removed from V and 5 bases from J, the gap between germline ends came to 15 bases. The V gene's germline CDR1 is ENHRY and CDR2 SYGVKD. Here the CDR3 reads CAIGQGSRTEAFF. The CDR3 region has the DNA TGTGCCATCGGCCAAGGGAGTAGGACTGAAGCTTTCTTT.

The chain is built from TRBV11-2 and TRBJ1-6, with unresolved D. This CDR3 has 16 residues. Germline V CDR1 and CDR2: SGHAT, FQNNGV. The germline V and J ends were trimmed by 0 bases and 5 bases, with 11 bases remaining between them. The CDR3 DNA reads TGTGCCAGCAGCTTAGACACGCGGAGAAATAATTCACCCCTCCACTTT. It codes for CASSLDTRRNNSPLHF.

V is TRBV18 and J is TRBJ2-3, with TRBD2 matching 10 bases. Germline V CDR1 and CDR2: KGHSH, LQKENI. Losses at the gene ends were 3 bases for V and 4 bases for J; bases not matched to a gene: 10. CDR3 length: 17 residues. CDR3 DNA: TGTGCCAGCTCACCTGACAAGAGCGGGGGGGCGCCAGATACGCAGTATTTT. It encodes CASSPDKSGGAPDTQYF.